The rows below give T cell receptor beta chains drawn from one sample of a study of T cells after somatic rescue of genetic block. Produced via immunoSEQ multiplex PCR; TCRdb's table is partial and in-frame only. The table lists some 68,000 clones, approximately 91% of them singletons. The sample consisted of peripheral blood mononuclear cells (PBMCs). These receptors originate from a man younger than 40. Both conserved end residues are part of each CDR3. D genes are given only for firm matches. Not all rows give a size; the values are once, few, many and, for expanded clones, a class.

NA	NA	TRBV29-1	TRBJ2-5	TGCAGCGTTGGAGGACAGCCACGGGAGACCCAGTACTTC	CSVGGQPRETQYF
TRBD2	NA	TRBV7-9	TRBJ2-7	TGTGCCAGCAGCTCTCGGAGGCGGGGGGCCTCCTACGAGCAGTACTTC	CASSSRRRGASYEQYF
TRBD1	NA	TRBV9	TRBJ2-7	TGTGCCAGCAGCGTAGGCACGACAGGGGGCATCTACGAGCAGTACTTC	CASSVGTTGGIYEQYF
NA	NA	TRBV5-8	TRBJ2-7	TGTGCCAGCAGCTACCGGGCGGCCTACGAGCAGTACTTC	CASSYRAAYEQYF
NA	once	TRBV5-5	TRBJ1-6	TGTGCCAGCAGTGAGACCCCAGGAAGGTCACCCCTCCACTTT	CASSETPGRSPLHF
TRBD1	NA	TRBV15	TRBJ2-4	TGTGCCACCAGCAGAGATCTAACAGGGGTGGGCAAAAACATTCAGTACTTC	CATSRDLTGVGKNIQYF
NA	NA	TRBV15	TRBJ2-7	TGTGCCACCAGCAGAGTTGGAGGGACGTCACCCTACGAGCAGTACTTC	CATSRVGGTSPYEQYF
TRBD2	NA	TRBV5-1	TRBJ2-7	TGCGCCAGCAGCTGGACTAGCGGGCCCCCCTACGAGCAGTACTTC	CASSWTSGPPYEQYF
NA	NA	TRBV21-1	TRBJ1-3	TGTGCCAGCAGCAAAGGGGACAGGCCCTCTGGAAACACCATATATTTT	CASSKGDRPSGNTIYF
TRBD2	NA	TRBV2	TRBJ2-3	TGTGCCACGACGTCTGGGCTAGCGGGAGATACGCAGTATTTT	CATTSGLAGDTQYF
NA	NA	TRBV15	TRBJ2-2	TGTGCCACCAGCCCCCGAGGGCTCGGGGAGCTGTTTTTT	CATSPRGLGELFF
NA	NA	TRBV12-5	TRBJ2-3	TGTGCTAGTGGTTTGGTAGGCGTCAGCTCAGATACGCAGTATTTT	CASGLVGVSSDTQYF
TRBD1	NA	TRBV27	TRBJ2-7	TGTGCCAGCAGTCCCAGGACAGGGGCCTACGAGCAGTACTTC	CASSPRTGAYEQYF
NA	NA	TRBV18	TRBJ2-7	TGTGCCAGCTCACTCGACTCCTACGAGCAGTACTTC	CASSLDSYEQYF
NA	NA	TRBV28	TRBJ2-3	TGTGCCAGCAGCCCCTCTAGGGTCGCCACAGATACGCAGTATTTT	CASSPSRVATDTQYF
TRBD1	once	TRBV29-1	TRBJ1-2	TGCAGCGTTGATATAGGGACAGGGGGCAGGTCGGAGGGCTACACCTTC	CSVDIGTGGRSEGYTF
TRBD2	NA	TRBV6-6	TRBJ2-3	TGTGCCAGCAGTTATAGCGGGGGGCGCACAGATACGCAGTATTTT	CASSYSGGRTDTQYF
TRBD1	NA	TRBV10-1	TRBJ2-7	TGCGCCAGCCGGGACAGGGAGGTCGAGCAGTACTTC	CASRDREVEQYF
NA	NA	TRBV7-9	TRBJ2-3	TGTGCCAGCAGCCGGGGCAGGACCCACCCAGATACGCAGTATTTT	CASSRGRTHPDTQYF
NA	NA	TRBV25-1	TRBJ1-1	TGTGCCAGCAGTGAAGTGGACAGCATGAACACTGAAGCTTTCTTT	CASSEVDSMNTEAFF
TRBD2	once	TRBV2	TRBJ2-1	TGTGCCAGCAGTCTTCAGGGACTAGCGGTCTCAAATGAGCAGTTCTTC	CASSLQGLAVSNEQFF
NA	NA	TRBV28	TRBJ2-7	TGTGCCAGCACCTCGTTGATATGGGGGGACTACGAGCAGTACTTC	CASTSLIWGDYEQYF
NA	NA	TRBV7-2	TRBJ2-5	TGTGCCAGCACAAAGGAGGGCCAGAGAGAGACCCAGTACTTC	CASTKEGQRETQYF
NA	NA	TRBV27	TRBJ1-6	TGTGCCAGCAGAAGAGGGTACACCTATAATTCACCCCTCCACTTT	CASRRGYTYNSPLHF
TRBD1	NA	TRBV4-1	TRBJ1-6	TGCGCCAGCAGCCAAGGACAGGGGGCCAATTCACCCCTCCACTTT	CASSQGQGANSPLHF
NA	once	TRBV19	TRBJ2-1	TGTGCCAGTGTACGGGATAGCTCCTACAATGAGCAGTTCTTC	CASVRDSSYNEQFF
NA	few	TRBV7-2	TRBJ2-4	TGTGCCAGCAGCTTAGCGTCTTCCGGGACCAAAAACATTCAGTACTTC	CASSLASSGTKNIQYF
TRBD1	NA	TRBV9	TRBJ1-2	TGTGCCAGCAGCTCCCACAGGGGGCCAACGCCCTATGGCTACACCTTC	CASSSHRGPTPYGYTF
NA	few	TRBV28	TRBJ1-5	TGTGCCAGCAGCCCGTCAGGGGCTCGCAATCAGCCCCAGCATTTT	CASSPSGARNQPQHF
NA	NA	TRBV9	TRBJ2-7	TGTGCCAGCAGCGTAGGGAGTGGGGGGACCTACGAGCAGTACTTC	CASSVGSGGTYEQYF
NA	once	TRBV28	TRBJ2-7	TGTGCCAGCAGTTTTTTAGGCTACGAGCAGTACTTC	CASSFLGYEQYF
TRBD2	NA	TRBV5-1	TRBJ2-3	TGCGCCAGCAGCTCACTAGCGGCAGCCACAGATACGCAGTATTTT	CASSSLAAATDTQYF
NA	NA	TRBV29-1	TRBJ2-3	TGCAGCGTTGAAGAAAGGGACCCCACAGATACGCAGTATTTT	CSVEERDPTDTQYF
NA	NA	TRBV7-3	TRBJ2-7	TGTGCCAGCAGCCCAGCAACCTCCTACGAGCAGTACTTC	CASSPATSYEQYF
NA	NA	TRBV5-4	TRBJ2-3	TGTGCCAGCAGAGGGGGAGATACGCAGTATTTT	CASRGGDTQYF
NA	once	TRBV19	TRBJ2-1	TGTGCCAGTAGACCCCTAGGAGAACGCAATGAGCAGTTCTTC	CASRPLGERNEQFF
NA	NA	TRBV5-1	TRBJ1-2	TGCGCCAGCAGCTTGGGGCCGCGGACGGACGCCTATGGCTACACCTTC	CASSLGPRTDAYGYTF
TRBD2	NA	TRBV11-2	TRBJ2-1	TGTGCCAGCAGATCTAGCGGGAGGGCCTACAATGAGCAGTTCTTC	CASRSSGRAYNEQFF
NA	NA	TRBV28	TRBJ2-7	TGTGCCAGCCAAGGCTCCTACGAGCAGTACTTC	CASQGSYEQYF
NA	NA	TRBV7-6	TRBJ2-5	TGTGCCAGCAGCTTTGGCGGGGACATGGAGACCCAGTACTTC	CASSFGGDMETQYF
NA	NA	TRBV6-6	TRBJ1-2	TGTGCCAGCAGTTCGCTGAACTCCTATGGCTACACCTTC	CASSSLNSYGYTF
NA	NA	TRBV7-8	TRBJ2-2	TGTGCCAGCAGCTTAGGGGGGATCGGGAACACCGGGGAGCTGTTTTTT	CASSLGGIGNTGELFF